This T cell receptor (beta chain) derives from a study of T cell changes during pregnancy in multiple sclerosis. V shed 4 bases and J shed 2 bases, with 12 bases lying between them. This CDR3 spans 14 amino acids. The germline gives CDR1 KGHSH, CDR2 LQKENI. Sequenced by immunoSEQ multiplex PCR; TCRdb stores in-frame clones only, minus some. The sample shows approximately 40,000 clones, over 90% of them seen only once. Here the sequenced sample was CD4+ T cells from peripheral blood mononuclear cells, taken after pregnancy. The chain has TRBV18 and TRBJ2-7; tentatively, D is TRBD2 (5 bases). This receptor was obtained from a female donor in good health, enrolled as a control in a pregnancy study. CDR3 nucleotides: TGTGCCAGCTCACTCTCTAGCCTTACCTACGAGCAGTACTTC. It specifies CASSLSSLTYEQYF.